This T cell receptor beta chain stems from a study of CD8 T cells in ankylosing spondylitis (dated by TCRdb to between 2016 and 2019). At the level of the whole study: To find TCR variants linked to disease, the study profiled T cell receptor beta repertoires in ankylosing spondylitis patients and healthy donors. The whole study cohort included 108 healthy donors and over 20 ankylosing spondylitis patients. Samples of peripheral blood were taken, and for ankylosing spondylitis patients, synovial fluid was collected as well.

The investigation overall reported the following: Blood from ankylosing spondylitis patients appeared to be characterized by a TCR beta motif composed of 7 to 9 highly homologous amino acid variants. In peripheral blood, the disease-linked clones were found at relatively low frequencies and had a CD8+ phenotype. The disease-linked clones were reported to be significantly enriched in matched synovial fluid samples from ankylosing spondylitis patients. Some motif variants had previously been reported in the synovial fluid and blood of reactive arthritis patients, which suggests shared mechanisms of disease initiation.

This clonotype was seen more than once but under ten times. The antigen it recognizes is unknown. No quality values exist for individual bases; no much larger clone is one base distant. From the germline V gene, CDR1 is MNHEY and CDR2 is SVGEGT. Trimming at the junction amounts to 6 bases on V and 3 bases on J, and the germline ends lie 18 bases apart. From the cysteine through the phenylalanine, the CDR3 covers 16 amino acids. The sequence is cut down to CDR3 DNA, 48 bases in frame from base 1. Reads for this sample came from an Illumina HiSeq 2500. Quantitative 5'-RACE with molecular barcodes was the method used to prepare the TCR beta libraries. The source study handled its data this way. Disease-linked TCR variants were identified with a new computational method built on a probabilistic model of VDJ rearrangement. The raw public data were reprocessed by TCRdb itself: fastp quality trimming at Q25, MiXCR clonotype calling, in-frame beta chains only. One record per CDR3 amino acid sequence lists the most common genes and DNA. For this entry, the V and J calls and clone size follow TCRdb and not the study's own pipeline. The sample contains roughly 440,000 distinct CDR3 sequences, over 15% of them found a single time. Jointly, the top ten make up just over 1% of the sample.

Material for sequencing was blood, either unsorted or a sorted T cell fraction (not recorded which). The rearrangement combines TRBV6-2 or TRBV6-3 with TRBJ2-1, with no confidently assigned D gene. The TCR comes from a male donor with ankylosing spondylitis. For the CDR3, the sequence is CASSPTGPYLYNEQFF. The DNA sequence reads TGTGCCAGCAGCCCGACCGGGCCCTATCTCTACAATGAGCAGTTCTTC.